This T cell receptor (beta chain) was profiled in a study of blood T cells in healthy people across ages. Findings of the study overall: Long-lived donors had more naive CD4+ cells and higher diversity than aged donors.

With V trimmed by 7 bases and J by 3 bases, 8 bases remained unmatched. The CDR3 is 15 amino acids. Germline CDR1 SEHNR, CDR2 FQNEAQ (reference sequence). Primers used in a second PCR of roughly 6 to 11 cycles were a sample-barcoded 5' primer and a J-beta primer mix. TCRdb analysed the 5' RACE reads with MiXCR anew, one entry per CDR3 protein. This table has around 1,900,000 distinct CDR3 sequences, about 39% appearing once. In its sample, this clonotype was seen a few times. The antigen remains undetermined. This receptor was identified in a human donor in good health. V gene TRBV7-9 combines with J gene TRBJ2-7; 11 nucleotides agree with TRBD1. The sample consisted of blood. The CDR3 DNA reads as TGTGCCAGCACCTTGGGACAGGGGGTTAACTACGAGCAGTACTTC. This gives the protein CASTLGQGVNYEQYF.